This T cell receptor beta chain came from a study of CD8 T cells in ankylosing spondylitis. Study-wide results and limits: A motif in TCR beta, a set of roughly eight highly homologous variants, appeared characteristic of ankylosing spondylitis blood. As reported, disease-linked clones showed significant enrichment in matched ankylosing spondylitis synovial fluid.

Per germline, CDR1 SGHVS and CDR2 FQNEAQ. CDR3 length: 16 amino acids. Unmatched junction bases numbered 16, after V lost 7 bases and J lost 5 bases. This clonotype was detected only a few times. Antigen specificity is unknown. Researchers built TCR beta libraries using quantitative 5'-RACE with molecular barcodes. TCRdb analysed the 5' RACE reads with MiXCR anew, one entry per CDR3 protein. Of about 66,000 distinct CDR3 sequences detected, over 5% appear once; the ten largest clones hold around 5.3%. This chain uses TRBV7-8 with TRBJ1-1; 7 nucleotides match TRBD1. Sequencing was done on a sample of synovial fluid, either unsorted or a sorted T cell fraction (not recorded which). This clonotype originated in a male donor with ankylosing spondylitis. CDR3 DNA sequence: TGTGCCAGCACCTTGGGGGGTAGGGGGCGTCGAACTGAAGCTTTCTTT. It translates to CASTLGGRGRRTEAFF.